A selection of T cell receptor beta chains follows, all from one sample in a study of T cells in Graves' hyperthyroidism and ophthalmopathy. MiXCR, run by TCRdb on the multiplex PCR reads, gives a single entry per CDR3 protein. Found here are 600,000 or so distinct CDR3 sequences, around 15% of them singletons; the top ten hold 3% to 4%. Sequencing used blood. Receptor source: a young woman with Graves' hyperthyroidism. Each CDR3 is given with its conserved first and last residue.

13	TRBV4-1	TRBJ2-3	CASSHLREDTQYF
14	TRBV20-1	TRBJ2-1	CSARTSGPGNEQFF
12	TRBV19	TRBJ1-5	CASSIDRQPQHF
15	TRBV5-8	TRBJ1-1	CASSLGVLHGAEAFF
14	TRBV11-2	TRBJ1-1	CASSVSRQGPEAFF
16	TRBV24-1	TRBJ2-3	CATSETSGRLTDTQYF
17	TRBV12-3/TRBV12-4	TRBJ2-1	CASSLRFLAGGGNEQFF
16	TRBV7-7	TRBJ2-1	CASSLGAASGSNEQFF
17	TRBV27	TRBJ2-7	CASSQGTGGPSGYEQYF
13	TRBV6-1	TRBJ1-2	CATGGGYNYGYTF
12	TRBV12-3/TRBV12-4	TRBJ2-1	CASSLGYNGQFF
17	TRBV20-1	TRBJ2-6	CSARQTLSGAGANVLTF
14	TRBV12-3/TRBV12-4	TRBJ1-3	CASSPRGAGNTIYF
14	TRBV7-9	TRBJ2-5	CASSLAPRVETQYF
15	TRBV13	TRBJ1-1	CASTRAGARGAEAFF
13	TRBV4-3	TRBJ1-1	CASSQEGYREAFF
16	TRBV28	TRBJ2-7	CASSTPLDREGYGQYF
15	TRBV28	TRBJ1-4	CASNRPGGLHEKLFF
15	TRBV19	TRBJ2-1	CASSPFTSSYNEQFF
16	TRBV18	TRBJ2-1	CASSPPDRGAYNEQFF
18	TRBV28	TRBJ2-6	CATPRPGTEQPGANVLTF
14	TRBV6-1	TRBJ2-1	CASPGGTGDNEQFF
14	TRBV6-1	TRBJ2-3	CASRPLRDTDTQYF
14	TRBV2	TRBJ2-5	CASSGSGLGETQYF
11	TRBV10-3	TRBJ2-7	CAISESWEQYF
15	TRBV9	TRBJ1-4	CASSAQGEEGEKLFF
14	TRBV29-1	TRBJ2-7	CSVLTSGSSYEQYF
12	TRBV12-3/TRBV12-4	TRBJ1-1	CASEGQGSEAFF
17	TRBV6-1	TRBJ2-5	CASSSLAGGRGGETQYF
15	TRBV7-2	TRBJ2-1	CASRHSSGSYNEQFF
16	TRBV4-2	TRBJ2-7	CASSQALGTDSYEQYF
16	TRBV19	TRBJ2-1	CASAPSGTHPNNEQFF
12	TRBV2	TRBJ2-7	CASSGRPYEQYF
15	TRBV6-1	TRBJ2-7	CASSVSGRGGYEQYF
13	TRBV29-1	TRBJ2-1	CSALDSPYNEQFF
14	TRBV28	TRBJ2-7	CATRVDQATYEQYF
16	TRBV7-2	TRBJ2-7	CASSLGGTSGRYEQYF
14	TRBV6-1	TRBJ1-3	CASTPGGGGNTIYF
12	TRBV18	TRBJ2-7	CASSPNVYEQYF
16	TRBV7-9	TRBJ2-1	CASSSTSAILYNEQFF
14	TRBV7-9	TRBJ1-4	CASSSTGVVEKLFF
14	TRBV29-1	TRBJ2-1	CSVSGTFRVNEQFF
15	TRBV2	TRBJ1-5	CASSEGDRGYQPQHF
17	TRBV4-2	TRBJ2-5	CASSQWWVGASQETQYF
15	TRBV5-8	TRBJ1-4	CASSEEGKNNEKLFF
14	TRBV19	TRBJ1-1	CAKTLRQGAAEAFF
13	TRBV10-2	TRBJ1-2	CASSENGNYGYTF
14	TRBV5-4	TRBJ2-5	CASSLGQRGETQYF
15	TRBV28	TRBJ2-1	CASSPSGRAAYEQFF
16	TRBV6-5	TRBJ1-2	CASSYGVVGQDYGYTF
14	TRBV27	TRBJ1-5	CASSLSPFNQPQHF
14	TRBV7-9	TRBJ1-1	CAIHPDKSSAEAFF
12	TRBV29-1	TRBJ2-7	CSVSPTGDEQYF
16	TRBV30	TRBJ2-7	CAWNGGRDLASYEQYF
15	TRBV7-9	TRBJ1-1	CASSPKVGPNTEAFF
17	TRBV19	TRBJ2-1	CASRREARGRGGNEQFF